This T cell receptor beta chain was identified during a study of cytomegalovirus exposure and HLA in healthy donors. In the study overall: Earlier, approximately 110 million unique TCR beta sequences were recovered from around 200 million T cells by an analysis.

On this clone: Its antigen remains unidentified.

The CDR3 loop spans 12 amino acids. The PCR employed 60 Vbeta primers together with 13 Jbeta primers. TCRdb keeps only in-frame clones here, not all; method: immunoSEQ multiplex PCR. The table has about 160,000 clones, around 78% seen once; the top ten hold around 1%. The study's findings and limits: Researchers reportedly found TCR beta sequences accurately predicted most subjects' HLA-A and HLA-B alleles. Listed as cytomegalovirus-associated were 150 to 200 TCR beta chains. DRB1 showed the most TCR associations and HLA-C the fewest in a later analysis, as rates varied by HLA locus.

The origin of this receptor is a woman aged 40 to 50 in good health and CMV-seronegative. V and J are TRBV21-1 and TRBJ2-3; TRBD1 is taken as the D call from the table, unchecked against the DNA. TRBV21-1 is tagged as a pseudogene. Material for sequencing was PBMCs. The CDR3 region is CARRTGRHTQYF. The CDR3 nucleotides are TGTGCCAGGAGGACAGGGAGGCATACGCAGTATTTT.